The 15 T cell receptor beta chains in this list originate from one sample, sequenced in a study of T cells in Graves' hyperthyroidism and ophthalmopathy. TCR beta CDR3 regions were amplified from RNA transcripts. First-round RT-PCR with HTBI primers amplified the TCR CDR3 region. TCRdb fed the multiplex PCR reads into MiXCR, producing one record per CDR3 protein. Altogether hundreds of thousands of distinct CDR3 sequences are present, around 20% being singletons, with the ten largest covering approximately 15%. What was sequenced was blood. Receptors originate from a woman aged 45-60 years with Graves' hyperthyroidism that later progressed to Graves' ophthalmopathy.

This clonotype was recorded at least ten times. CDR3 sequence: CSASLSGGPYTDTQYF. The CDR3, as DNA: TGCAGTGCTAGTCTTAGCGGGGGGCCCTACACAGATACGCAGTATTTT. The chain carries TRBV20-1 and TRBJ2-3; 10 bases are a match to TRBD2. V shed 3 bases, J shed 2 bases, and the junction held 8 bases outside the gene matches. From germline, CDR1 is DFQATT and CDR2 SNEGSKA (reference sequence). The CDR3 covers 16 residues.

This clonotype has at least ten counts. The V call is TRBV30, the J call TRBJ2-7; TRBD1 matches at 9 bases. From germline, CDR1 is GTSNPN and CDR2 SVGIG (reference sequence). This CDR3 region has 15 residues. V gave up 2 bases and J gave up 5 bases; unmatched junction bases: 10. The CDR3 sequence is CAWSRYRDRDHEQYF. In DNA, the CDR3 is TGTGCCTGGAGTAGATACCGGGACAGGGACCACGAGCAGTACTTC.

Only one count was recorded for this clonotype. The chain couples TRBV6-9 to TRBJ2-1; 9 nucleotides line up with TRBD2. Germline lookup yields CDR1 MNHGY and CDR2 SVAAGI. With V trimmed by 4 bases and J by 0 bases, 7 bases remained unmatched. The CDR3 runs 17 residues. The CDR3 DNA sequence: TGTGCCAGCAGTTCGGGGACTAGCTATAGCTCCTACAATGAGCAGTTCTTC. Protein product: CASSSGTSYSSYNEQFF.

The chain joins TRBV5-1 to TRBJ2-5, with D possibly TRBD1 on 5 matching bases. The germline gives CDR1 SGHRS, CDR2 YFSETQ. CDR3 length: 16 amino acids. V was pared by 1 base and J by 0 bases, with 13 bases between. CDR3 amino acids: CASSLRPAGNQETQYF. In nucleotides, the CDR3 is TGCGCCAGCAGCTTGAGACCCGCAGGGAACCAAGAGACCCAGTACTTC.

At least ten counts were recorded for this clonotype. The chain couples TRBV20-1 to TRBJ2-1; 8 positions match TRBD1. The germline gives CDR1 DFQATT, CDR2 SNEGSKA (reference sequence). CDR3 size: 15 residues. The junction had 7 bases not matched to a gene; V was cut back by 0 bases and J by 6 bases. CDR3 residues: CSAREGTGKANEQFF. In nucleotides, the CDR3 is TGCAGTGCTAGAGAAGGGACAGGCAAGGCCAATGAGCAGTTCTTC.

This clonotype has ten or more counts. The chain uses TRBV6-1 and TRBJ2-5; D may correspond to TRBD1 or TRBD2 (5 bases each). Trimming cost V 4 bases and J 1 base, with 10 bases left between them. Germline CDR1 and CDR2: MNHNS and SASEGT. The CDR3 contains 14 residues. The CDR3 spells CASSVGTLQETQYF. CDR3 bases: TGTGCCAGCAGTGTTGGGACCCTCCAAGAGACCCAGTACTTC.

This clonotype is a singleton in its sample. This chain connects TRBV2 to TRBJ1-3, with D perhaps matching TRBD1 (6 bases). Germline lookup yields CDR1 SNHLY and CDR2 FYNNEI. V was trimmed by 11 bases and J by 4 bases, leaving 12 bases between them. The CDR3 is 12 residues long. The CDR3 DNA reads as TGTGCCCGTGGGGGCCTCGGAAACACCATATATTTT. This codes for CARGGLGNTIYF.

This clonotype was seen only a few times. Sequence at one end of the junction differs from germline and may be a read error. The genes are TRBV7-7 and TRBJ2-5, with 7 nucleotides matching TRBD1. This CDR3 spans 16 amino acids. The germline V gene has CDR1 SSHAT and CDR2 FNYEAQ (reference sequence). DNA for the CDR3: TGTGCTAGCAGCTTAGGGGGCCAAACCTTCCAAGAGACCCAGTACTTC. This codes for CASSLGGQTFQETQYF.

This clonotype was observed many times. The chain joins TRBV18 to TRBJ2-7; D is uncertain. The V end was cut by 5 bases, the J end by 0 bases, with 11 bases between. The CDR3 is 14 residues long. The germline V gene encodes CDR1 KGHSH and CDR2 LQKENI. The chain's CDR3 is CASSDPGSSYEQYF. Written as DNA, the CDR3 is TGTGCCAGCTCAGACCCTGGAAGCTCCTACGAGCAGTACTTC. Drawing the rest from reference TRBV18 and TRBJ2-7, the complete variable domain is NAGVMQNPRHLVRRRGQEARLRCSPMKGHSHVYWYRQLPEEGLKFMVYLQKENIIDESGMPKERFSAEFPKEGPSILRIQQVVRGDSAAYFCASSDPGSSYEQYFGPGTRLTVT.

This clonotype was picked up many times. V gene TRBV3-1 combines with J gene TRBJ2-7, with a possible D match to TRBD1 (5 bases). This CDR3 contains 15 residues. Deletions cut 1 base from V and 6 bases from J, with 16 bases between. Germline-derived CDR1 and CDR2 are LGHDT and YNNKEL (reference sequence). The CDR3 protein is CASSQVQGWPGEQYF. CDR3 DNA sequence: TGTGCCAGCAGCCAAGTTCAGGGATGGCCGGGCGAGCAGTACTTC.

This clonotype was counted between two and nine times. The chain couples TRBV6-5 to TRBJ1-6, with D possibly matching TRBD1 (6 bases). Germline-derived CDR1 and CDR2 are MNHEY and SVGAGI. There are 17 residues in the CDR3. V was trimmed by 2 bases and J by 2 bases, leaving 13 bases between them. CDR3 coding DNA: TGTGCCAGCAGTTACGGACAGTTCAGGGCCTATAATTCACCCCTCCACTTT. Its protein product is CASSYGQFRAYNSPLHF.

This clonotype was recorded a few times. The chain carries TRBV15 and TRBJ1-1; D unclear. The CDR3 contains 14 residues. Trimming pared 0 bases from V and 0 bases from J, leaving 5 bases between. CDR1 and CDR2 (germline): LNHNV, YYDKDF (reference sequence). This CDR3 reads CATSRDRLNTEAFF. The CDR3 DNA reads as TGTGCCACCAGCAGAGACAGGCTGAACACTGAAGCTTTCTTT.

This chain connects TRBV5-4 to TRBJ2-7; 8 bases line up with TRBD1. Germline CDR1 SGHNT, CDR2 YYREEE (reference sequence). There are 14 residues in the CDR3. V shed 7 bases and J 3 bases; nucleotides not matched to a gene: 9. The DNA of the CDR3 is TGTGCCAGCGGCCAACCGGGACAGGACTACGAGCAGTACTTC. The encoded protein is CASGQPGQDYEQYF.

This clonotype was picked up many times. This rearrangement joins TRBV29-1 to TRBJ1-1; 9 bases map to TRBD1. Trimming cost V 7 bases and J 3 bases; bases outside gene matches: 12. CDR1 and CDR2 (germline): SQVTM, ANQGSEA. CDR3 length: 15 residues. The CDR3 reads CSAREMTGGDTEAFF. The CDR3 DNA reads TGCAGCGCTCGAGAAATGACAGGGGGGGACACTGAAGCTTTCTTT.

This clonotype was detected many times. This CDR3 is CASSPERGGNTIYF. Here the CDR3 DNA reads TGTGCCAGCTCCCCCGAGAGGGGCGGAAACACCATATATTTT. The chain joins TRBV18 to TRBJ1-3; possibly TRBD1 for D (5 bases). Trimming stripped 6 bases from V and 4 bases from J, with 13 bases between. The germline V gene encodes CDR1 KGHSH and CDR2 LQKENI. The CDR3 sequence is 14 residues long. Using reference TRBV18 and TRBJ1-3 for the parts outside the CDR3, the full variable domain is NAGVMQNPRHLVRRRGQEARLRCSPMKGHSHVYWYRQLPEEGLKFMVYLQKENIIDESGMPKERFSAEFPKEGPSILRIQQVVRGDSAAYFCASSPERGGNTIYFGEGSWLTVV.